This TCR beta chain was retrieved from a study of shared clonotypes between healthy human individuals. Study results and limitations: In a handful of donors, around 5% of naive CD4 clonotypes appeared in common.

V lost 3 bases, J lost 3 bases, and 9 bases lay in between. From germline, CDR1 is KGHSH and CDR2 LQKENI. The length of the CDR3 is 13 residues. CD45RA-negative memory and CD45RA+ naive subsets were split from the CD4+ cells. Remarks on this clone: Its specificity is unknown. Other DNA variants within this sample encode the same CDR3.

Libraries were prepared by immunoSEQ multiplex PCR; TCRdb keeps only in-frame clonotypes and omits some of them. The top ten clones hold 0.35% to 0.45% of a sample with a few million clones, 80% to 95% of them seen once. The clonotype originates from a man aged 18-30 years in good health. Some clones in this sample may be carry-over from other donors' samples. The J gene is TRBJ2-7, the V gene TRBV18, with D perhaps TRBD2 (6 bases). Material: naive CD4+ T cells from PBMCs. Subset described: CD45RA+ positively selected. The CDR3 reads CASSPPGDYEQYF. The CDR3 DNA sequence: TGTGCCAGCTCACCCCCGGGGGACTACGAGCAGTACTTC. The full variable domain, rest sourced from reference TRBV18 and TRBJ2-7, is NAGVMQNPRHLVRRRGQEARLRCSPMKGHSHVYWYRQLPEEGLKFMVYLQKENIIDESGMPKERFSAEFPKEGPSILRIQQVVRGDSAAYFCASSPPGDYEQYFGPGTRLTVT.